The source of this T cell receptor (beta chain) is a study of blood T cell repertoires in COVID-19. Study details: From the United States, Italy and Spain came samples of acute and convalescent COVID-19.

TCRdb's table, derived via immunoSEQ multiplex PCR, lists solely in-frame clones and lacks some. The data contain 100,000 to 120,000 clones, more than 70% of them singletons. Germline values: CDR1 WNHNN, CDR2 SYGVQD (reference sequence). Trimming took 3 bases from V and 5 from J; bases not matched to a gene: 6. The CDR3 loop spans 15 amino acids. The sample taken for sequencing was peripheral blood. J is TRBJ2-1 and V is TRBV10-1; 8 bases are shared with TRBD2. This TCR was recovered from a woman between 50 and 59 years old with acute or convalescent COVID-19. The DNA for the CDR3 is TGCGCCAGCAGTGATATAGCGGGATTTAACAATGAGCAGTTCTTC. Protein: CASSDIAGFNNEQFF.